The T cell receptor (beta chain) under discussion was sequenced for a study of regulatory T cells in long-lasting Graves disease. Time point noted: newly diagnosed GD, antithyroid drugs for less than 3 months. RNA from PBMCs was the source of the TCR library. With 4 bases clipped from V and 0 bases from J, the junction kept 5 bases outside the gene matches. Germline assignment: CDR1 SNHLY and CDR2 FYNNEI. The CDR3 has 15 residues. Libraries of TCR beta came from iRepertoire HTBI primers plus Arm-PCR of CDR3 regions. TCRdb itself ran the multiplex PCR reads through MiXCR, one entry per CDR3 protein. Here the sample spans under 700,000 distinct CDR3 sequences, roughly a sixth being singletons. A further study also used this sample, focusing on T cells in Graves' hyperthyroidism and ophthalmopathy.

The sample here was peripheral blood mononuclear cells (PBMCs), taken at new diagnosis, from a patient treated with antithyroid drugs. The receptor comes from a woman aged 35-60 years with Graves disease. The chain recombines TRBV2 with TRBJ1-1, with 7 positions matching TRBD1. The CDR3 bases are TGTGCCAGCAGTGGACAGGGCCTACTGAACACTGAAGCTTTCTTT. It yields the protein CASSGQGLLNTEAFF.